Sequencing of this T cell receptor (beta chain) was carried out in a study of blood T cell repertoires in COVID-19. Study in general: The analysed material was cDNA or gDNA that came from T cells, B-cell-depleted T cells, or PBMCs.

Study processing details: Estimation of nucleated cell counts was performed using reference gene primer amplification. Some clones are missing from TCRdb's copy, which holds only in-frame ones; the method was immunoSEQ multiplex PCR. The DNA gave D and trimming, while V, J and clone size come from that table. The sample consists of about 310,000 clones, over 75% of them appearing once. CDR3 size: 17 residues. The specimen sequenced was peripheral blood. This sequence joins TRBV21-1 and TRBJ1-4; TRBD1 is the table's D call and was not checked against the DNA. TRBV21-1 is an annotated pseudogene. This receptor was obtained from a man between 50 and 59 years old with active or convalescent COVID-19. CDR3 DNA: TGTGCCAGACGGGACAGGGTGCCAAGGACAACTAATGAAAAACTGTTTTTT. Translating it yields CARRDRVPRTTNEKLFF.